This TCR beta chain originates from a study of T-cell reconstitution after alpha-beta-depleted transplantation in children. The TCRbeta library was prepared with unique molecular identifiers. TCRdb reprocessed the PCR reads via MiXCR and lists one record per CDR3 protein. The sample holds hundreds of thousands of distinct CDR3 sequences, around 16% seen once. V was pared by 6 bases and J by 5 bases, with 4 bases of the junction left unmatched. The CDR3 runs to 14 residues. This clonotype was seen more than once but under ten times. Material: PBMCs from the stem cell graft donor, obtained from the stem cell graft. The chain has TRBV12-3 or TRBV12-4 and TRBJ2-1; 10 positions match TRBD1. The TCR was taken from a human donor who donated a stem cell graft to a child with acute lymphoblastic leukemia. CDR3 residues: CASSPGTGDNEQFF. The CDR3 DNA is TGTGCCAGCAGCCCCGGGACAGGGGACAATGAGCAGTTCTTC.